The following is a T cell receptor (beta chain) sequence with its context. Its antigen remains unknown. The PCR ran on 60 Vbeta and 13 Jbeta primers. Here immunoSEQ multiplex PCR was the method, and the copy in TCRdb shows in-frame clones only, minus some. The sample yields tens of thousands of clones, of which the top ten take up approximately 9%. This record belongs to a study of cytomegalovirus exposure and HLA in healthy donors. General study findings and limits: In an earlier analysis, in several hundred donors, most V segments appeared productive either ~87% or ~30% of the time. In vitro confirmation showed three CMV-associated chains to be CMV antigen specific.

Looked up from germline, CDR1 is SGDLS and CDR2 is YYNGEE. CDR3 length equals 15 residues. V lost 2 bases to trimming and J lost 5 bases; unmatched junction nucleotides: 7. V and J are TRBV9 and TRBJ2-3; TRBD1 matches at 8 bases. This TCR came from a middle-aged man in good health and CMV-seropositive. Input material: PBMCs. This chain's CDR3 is CASSVRQGKEDTQYF. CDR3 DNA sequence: TGTGCCAGCAGCGTTAGACAGGGGAAGGAAGATACGCAGTATTTT.